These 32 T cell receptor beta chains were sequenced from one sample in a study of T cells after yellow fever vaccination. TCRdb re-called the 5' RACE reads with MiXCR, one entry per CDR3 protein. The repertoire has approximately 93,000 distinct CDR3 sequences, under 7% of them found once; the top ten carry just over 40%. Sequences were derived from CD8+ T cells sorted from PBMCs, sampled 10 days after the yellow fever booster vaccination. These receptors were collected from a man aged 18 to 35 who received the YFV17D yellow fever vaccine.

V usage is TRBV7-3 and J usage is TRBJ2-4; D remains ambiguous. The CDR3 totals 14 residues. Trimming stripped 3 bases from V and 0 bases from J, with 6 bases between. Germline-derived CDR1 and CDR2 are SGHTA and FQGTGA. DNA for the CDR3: TGTGCCAGCAGCTTGATTCCAGCCAAAAACATTCAGTACTTC. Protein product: CASSLIPAKNIQYF.

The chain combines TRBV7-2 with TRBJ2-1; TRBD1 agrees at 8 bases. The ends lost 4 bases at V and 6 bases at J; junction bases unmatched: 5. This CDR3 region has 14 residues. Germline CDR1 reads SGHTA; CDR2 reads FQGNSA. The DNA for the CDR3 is TGTGCCAGCAGCTGGACAGGGTACTCCAATGAGCAGTTCTTC. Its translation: CASSWTGYSNEQFF.

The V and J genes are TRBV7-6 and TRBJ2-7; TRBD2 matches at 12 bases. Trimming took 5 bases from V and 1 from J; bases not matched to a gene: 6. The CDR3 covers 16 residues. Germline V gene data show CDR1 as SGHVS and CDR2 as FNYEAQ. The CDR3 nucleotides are TGTGCCAGCAGCCCCCGACTAGCGGGGGAGTCCTACGAGCAGTACGTC. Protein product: CASSPRLAGESYEQYV.

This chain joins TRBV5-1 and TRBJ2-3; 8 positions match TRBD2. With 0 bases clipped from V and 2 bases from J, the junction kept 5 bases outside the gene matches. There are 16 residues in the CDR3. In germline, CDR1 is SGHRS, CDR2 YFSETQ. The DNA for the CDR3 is TGCGCCAGCAGCTTGGAATTAGCGGGGACCACAGATACGCAGTATTTT. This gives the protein CASSLELAGTTDTQYF.

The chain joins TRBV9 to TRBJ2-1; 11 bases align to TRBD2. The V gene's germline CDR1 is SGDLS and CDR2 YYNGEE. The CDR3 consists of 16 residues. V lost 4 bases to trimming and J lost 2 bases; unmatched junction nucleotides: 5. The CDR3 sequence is CASSLSLAGAYNEQFF. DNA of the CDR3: TGTGCCAGCAGCCTGTCACTAGCGGGGGCCTACAATGAGCAGTTCTTC.

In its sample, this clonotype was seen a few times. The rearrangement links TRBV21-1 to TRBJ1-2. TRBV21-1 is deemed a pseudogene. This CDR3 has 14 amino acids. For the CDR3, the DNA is TGTGCCAGCAGCAACCCAGGGAGGTGGTGTGGCTACACCTTC. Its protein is CASSNPGRWCGYTF.

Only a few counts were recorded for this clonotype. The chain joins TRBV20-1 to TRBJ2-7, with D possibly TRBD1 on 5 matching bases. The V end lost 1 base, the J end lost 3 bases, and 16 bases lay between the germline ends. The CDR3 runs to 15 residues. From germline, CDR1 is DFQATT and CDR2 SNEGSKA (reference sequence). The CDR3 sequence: CSARAKGVRVYEQYV. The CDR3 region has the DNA TGCAGTGCTAGAGCCAAAGGGGTTAGGGTCTACGAGCAGTACGTC.

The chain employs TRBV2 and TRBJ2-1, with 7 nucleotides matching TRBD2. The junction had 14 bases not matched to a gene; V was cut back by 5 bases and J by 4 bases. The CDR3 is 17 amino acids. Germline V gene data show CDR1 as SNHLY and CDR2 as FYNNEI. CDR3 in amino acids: CASSYSAAGSLYNEQFF. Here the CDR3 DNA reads TGTGCCAGCAGTTACTCCGCAGCGGGGTCCCTATACAATGAGCAGTTCTTC.

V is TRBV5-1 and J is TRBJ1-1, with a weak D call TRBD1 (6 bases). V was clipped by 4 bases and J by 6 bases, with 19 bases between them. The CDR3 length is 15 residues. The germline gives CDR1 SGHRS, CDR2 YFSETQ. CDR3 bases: TGCGCCAGCAGCGAGGTTGGGGGCTTCAACGCTGAAGCTTTCTTT. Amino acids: CASSEVGGFNAEAFF.

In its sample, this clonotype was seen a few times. CDR3 protein: CASSQELVSNQPQHF. In DNA form, the CDR3 reads TGCGCCAGCAGCCAAGAGTTAGTAAGCAATCAGCCCCAGCATTTT. The V call is TRBV4-3, the J call TRBJ1-5; no firm D call. Per the germline V gene, CDR1 is LGHNA and CDR2 is YSLEER. V gave up 0 bases and J gave up 1 base, with 7 bases separating them. This CDR3 has 15 amino acids.

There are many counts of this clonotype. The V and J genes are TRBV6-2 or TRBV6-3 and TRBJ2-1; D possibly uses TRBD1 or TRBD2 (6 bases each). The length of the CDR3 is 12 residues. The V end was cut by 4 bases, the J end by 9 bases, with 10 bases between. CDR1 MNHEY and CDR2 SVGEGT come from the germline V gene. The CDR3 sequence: CASSLWGAEQFF. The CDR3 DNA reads TGTGCCAGCAGTTTATGGGGGGCTGAGCAGTTCTTC.

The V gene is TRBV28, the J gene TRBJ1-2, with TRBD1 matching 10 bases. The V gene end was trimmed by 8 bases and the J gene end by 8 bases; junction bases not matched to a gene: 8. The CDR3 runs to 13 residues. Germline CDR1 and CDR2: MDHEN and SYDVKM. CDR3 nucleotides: TGTGCCAGCGGGACCGGGACAGGGGTAGGCTACACCTTC. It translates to CASGTGTGVGYTF.

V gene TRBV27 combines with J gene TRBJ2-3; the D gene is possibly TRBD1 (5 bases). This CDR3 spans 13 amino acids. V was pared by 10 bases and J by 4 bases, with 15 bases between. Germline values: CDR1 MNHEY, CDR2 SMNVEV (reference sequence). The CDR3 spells CATADSFSDTQYF. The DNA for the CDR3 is TGTGCCACCGCCGACAGTTTTTCAGATACGCAGTATTTT.

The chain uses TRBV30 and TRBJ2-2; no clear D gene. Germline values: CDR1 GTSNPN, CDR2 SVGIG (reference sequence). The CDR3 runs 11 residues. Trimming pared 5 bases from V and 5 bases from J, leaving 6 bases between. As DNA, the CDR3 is TGTGCCTGGGACCTTACCGGGGAGCTGTTTTTT. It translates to CAWDLTGELFF.

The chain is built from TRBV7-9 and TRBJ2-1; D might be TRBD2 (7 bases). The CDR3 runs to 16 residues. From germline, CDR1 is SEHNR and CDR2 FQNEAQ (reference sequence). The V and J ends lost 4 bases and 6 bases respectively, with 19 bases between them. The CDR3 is CASSSEGGRVSNEQFF. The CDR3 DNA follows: TGTGCCAGCAGCTCAGAGGGGGGGCGCGTCTCCAATGAGCAGTTCTTC.

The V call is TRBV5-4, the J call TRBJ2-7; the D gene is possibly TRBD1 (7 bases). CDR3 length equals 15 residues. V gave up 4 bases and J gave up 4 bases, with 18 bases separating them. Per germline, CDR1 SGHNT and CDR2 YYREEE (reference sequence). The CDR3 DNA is TGTGCCAGCAGCCCGCTCGGAGGGGGCGATTACGAGCAGTACTTC. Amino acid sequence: CASSPLGGGDYEQYF.

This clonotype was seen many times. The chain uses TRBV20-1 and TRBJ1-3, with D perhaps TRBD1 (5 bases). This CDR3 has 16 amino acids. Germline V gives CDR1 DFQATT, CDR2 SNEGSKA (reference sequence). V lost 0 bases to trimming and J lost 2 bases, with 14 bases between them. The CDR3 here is CSARDPPLGAGNTIYF. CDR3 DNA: TGCAGTGCTAGAGATCCTCCCCTAGGGGCTGGAAACACCATATATTTT.

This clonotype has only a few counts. The DNA of the CDR3 is TGTGCCAGCAGCACCGGGACTAGCGGCTCCTACGAGCAGTACTTC. This encodes CASSTGTSGSYEQYF. V and J are TRBV3-1 and TRBJ2-7; 11 nucleotides agree with TRBD2. J was trimmed by 0 bases and V by 5 bases; bases with no gene match: 3. This CDR3 has 15 residues. The germline V gene has CDR1 LGHDT and CDR2 YNNKEL (reference sequence).

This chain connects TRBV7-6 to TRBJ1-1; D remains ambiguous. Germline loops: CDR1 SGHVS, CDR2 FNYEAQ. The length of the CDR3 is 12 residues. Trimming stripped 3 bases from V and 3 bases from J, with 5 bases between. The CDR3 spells CASSLPDTEAFF. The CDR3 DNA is TGTGCCAGCAGCTTGCCCGACACTGAAGCTTTCTTT. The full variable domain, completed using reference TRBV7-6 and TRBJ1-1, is GAGVSQSPRYKVTKRGQDVALRCDPISGHVSLYWYRQALGQGPEFLTYFNYEAQQDKSGLPNDRFSAERPEGSISTLTIQRTEQRDSAMYRCASSLPDTEAFFGQGTRLTVV.

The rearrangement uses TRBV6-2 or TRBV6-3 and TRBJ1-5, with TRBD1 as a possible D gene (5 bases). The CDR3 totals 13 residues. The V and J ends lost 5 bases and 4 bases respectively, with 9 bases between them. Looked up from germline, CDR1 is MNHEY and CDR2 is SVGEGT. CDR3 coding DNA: TGTGCCAGCAGTGCGGGACGGAATCAGCCCCAGCATTTT. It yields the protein CASSAGRNQPQHF.

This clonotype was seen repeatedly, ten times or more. The CDR3 spells CASSFLLETGPYEQYF. CDR3 nucleotides: TGCGCCAGCAGCTTTCTCCTGGAGACAGGACCCTACGAGCAGTACTTC. The rearrangement joins TRBV5-1 to TRBJ2-7; a weak D match, TRBD1 (6 bases). CDR3 size: 16 residues. V was clipped by 2 bases and J by 2 bases, with 17 bases between them. Germline V lookup: CDR1 SGHRS, CDR2 YFSETQ.

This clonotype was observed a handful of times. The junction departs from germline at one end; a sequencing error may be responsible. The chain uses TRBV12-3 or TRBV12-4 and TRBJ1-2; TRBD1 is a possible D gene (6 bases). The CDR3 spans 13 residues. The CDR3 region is CASSGGQNYGDTF. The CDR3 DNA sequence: TGTGCCAGCAGCGGGGGGCAGAACTATGGCGACACCTTC.

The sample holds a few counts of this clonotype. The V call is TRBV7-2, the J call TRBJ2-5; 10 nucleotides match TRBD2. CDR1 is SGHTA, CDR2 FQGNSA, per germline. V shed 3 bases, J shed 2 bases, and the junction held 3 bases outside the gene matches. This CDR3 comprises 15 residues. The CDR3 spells CASSFSGGIQETQYF. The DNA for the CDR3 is TGTGCCAGCAGCTTTAGCGGGGGGATTCAAGAGACCCAGTACTTC.

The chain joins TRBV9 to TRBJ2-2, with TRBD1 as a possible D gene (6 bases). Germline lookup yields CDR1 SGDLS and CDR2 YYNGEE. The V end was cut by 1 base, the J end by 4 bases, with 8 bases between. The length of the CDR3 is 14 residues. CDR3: CASSVSGATGELFF. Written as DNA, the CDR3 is TGTGCCAGCAGCGTATCAGGGGCCACCGGGGAGCTGTTTTTT.

This CDR3 is CASSPRAFDSYNSPLHF. The CDR3 coding sequence is TGTGCCAGCTCACCTCGGGCGTTCGACTCCTATAATTCACCCCTCCACTTT. The chain recombines TRBV18 with TRBJ1-6, with D uncertain. Germline lookup yields CDR1 KGHSH and CDR2 LQKENI. V was trimmed by 3 bases and J by 0 bases, leaving 12 bases between them. The CDR3 loop spans 17 amino acids.

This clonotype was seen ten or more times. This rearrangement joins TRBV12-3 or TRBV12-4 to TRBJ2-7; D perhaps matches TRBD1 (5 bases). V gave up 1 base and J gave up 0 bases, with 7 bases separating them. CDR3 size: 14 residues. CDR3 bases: TGTGCCAGCAGTTTAGACAGGAGCTCCTACGAGCAGTACTTC. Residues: CASSLDRSSYEQYF.

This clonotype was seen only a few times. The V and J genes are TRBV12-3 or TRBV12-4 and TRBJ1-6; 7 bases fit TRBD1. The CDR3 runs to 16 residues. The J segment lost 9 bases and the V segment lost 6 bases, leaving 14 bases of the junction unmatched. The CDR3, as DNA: TGTGCCAGCAGCTCAGCCGACAGGGTTGTCACTTCACCCCTCCACTTT. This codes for CASSSADRVVTSPLHF.

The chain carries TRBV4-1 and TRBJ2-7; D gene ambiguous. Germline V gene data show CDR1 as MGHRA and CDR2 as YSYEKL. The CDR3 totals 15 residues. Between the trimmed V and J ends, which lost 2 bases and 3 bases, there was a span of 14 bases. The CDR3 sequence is CASSQYYPQDYEQYF. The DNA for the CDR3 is TGCGCCAGCAGCCAATATTACCCCCAAGACTACGAGCAGTACTTC.

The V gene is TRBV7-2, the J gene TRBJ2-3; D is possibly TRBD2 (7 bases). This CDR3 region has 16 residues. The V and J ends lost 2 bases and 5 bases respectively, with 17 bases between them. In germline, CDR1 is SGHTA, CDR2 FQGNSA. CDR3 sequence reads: CASSLFSRGAGDTQYF. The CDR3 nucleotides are TGTGCCAGCAGCTTATTCAGCCGGGGGGCCGGAGATACGCAGTATTTT. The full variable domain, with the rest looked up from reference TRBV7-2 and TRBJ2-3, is GAGVSQSPSNKVTEKGKDVELRCDPISGHTALYWYRQSLGQGLEFLIYFQGNSAPDKSGLPSDRFSAERTGGSVSTLTIQRTQQEDSAVYLCASSLFSRGAGDTQYFGPGTRLTVL.

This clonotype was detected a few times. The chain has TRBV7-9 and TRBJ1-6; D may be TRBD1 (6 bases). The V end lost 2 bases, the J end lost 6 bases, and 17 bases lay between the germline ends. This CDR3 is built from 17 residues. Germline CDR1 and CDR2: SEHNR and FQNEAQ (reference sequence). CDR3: CASSLTRGGAFNSPLHF. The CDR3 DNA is TGTGCCAGCAGCTTAACACGCGGGGGCGCCTTTAATTCACCCCTCCACTTT.

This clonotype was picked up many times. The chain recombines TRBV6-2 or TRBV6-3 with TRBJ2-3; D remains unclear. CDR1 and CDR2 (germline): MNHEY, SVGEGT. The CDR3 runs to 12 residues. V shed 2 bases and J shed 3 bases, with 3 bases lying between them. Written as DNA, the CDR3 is TGTGCCAGCAGTTACGAGACAGATACGCAGTATTTT. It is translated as CASSYETDTQYF.

This CDR3 reads CASSQTSSGAETQYF. For the CDR3, the DNA is TGTGCCAGCAGCCAAACATCTAGCGGGGCTGAGACCCAGTACTTC. The rearrangement joins TRBV27 to TRBJ2-5, with TRBD2 matching over 9 bases. This CDR3 has 15 amino acids. The V gene end was trimmed by 6 bases and the J gene end by 5 bases; junction bases not matched to a gene: 10. Germline CDR1 MNHEY, CDR2 SMNVEV (reference sequence).